These 30 T cell receptor beta chains came from one sample sequenced in a study of OX40 agonist ivuxolimab in advanced cancers. Only in-frame clones appear in the TCRdb table, and some are missing; sequencing was by immunoSEQ multiplex PCR. The sample carries more than 75,000 clones, about nine tenths recorded once. Material: CD4+ or CD8+ T cells sorted from blood, obtained in a trial of the OX40 agonist ivuxolimab. All receptors come from an adult with an advanced solid tumor such as melanoma, head and neck, liver or kidney cancer.

This clone came up once. This sequence joins TRBV19 and TRBJ1-5; tentative D call: TRBD1 (6 bases). Germline V CDR1 and CDR2: LNHDA, SQIVND (reference sequence). The CDR3 sequence is 15 residues long. Trimming took 5 bases from V and 5 from J, leaving 16 bases between them. The CDR3 sequence is CASSFLQGGHQPQHF. The CDR3 region has the DNA TGTGCCAGTAGTTTTTTACAAGGGGGGCATCAGCCCCAGCATTTT.

The chain combines TRBV7-2 with TRBJ2-5; D not resolved. The CDR3 spans 12 residues. V was pared by 3 bases and J by 2 bases, with 4 bases between. The germline gives CDR1 SGHTA, CDR2 FQGNSA. This CDR3 reads CASSLAQETQYF. DNA for the CDR3: TGTGCCAGCAGCTTGGCACAAGAGACCCAGTACTTC. Combining the CDR3 with reference TRBV7-2 and TRBJ2-5 gives the whole variable domain GAGVSQSPSNKVTEKGKDVELRCDPISGHTALYWYRQSLGQGLEFLIYFQGNSAPDKSGLPSDRFSAERTGGSVSTLTIQRTQQEDSAVYLCASSLAQETQYFGPGTRLLVL.

The chain uses TRBV5-4 and TRBJ2-6, with 7 bases that match TRBD1. Per the germline V gene, CDR1 is SGHNT and CDR2 is YYREEE (reference sequence). J lost 2 bases, V lost 2 bases, and 1 base had no gene match. There are 15 residues in the CDR3. This CDR3 reads CASSLGQAGANVLTF. In DNA form, the CDR3 reads TGTGCCAGCAGCTTAGGACAGGCTGGGGCCAACGTCCTGACTTTC.

This clone was seen once. This chain uses TRBV19 with TRBJ2-3; D is unclear. Trimming stripped 4 bases from V and 6 bases from J, with 5 bases between. This CDR3 has 11 amino acids. Germline V lookup: CDR1 LNHDA, CDR2 SQIVND (reference sequence). The CDR3 is CASSRADTQYF. In nucleotides, the CDR3 is TGTGCCAGTAGTAGGGCCGATACGCAGTATTTT.

The rearrangement links TRBV12-2 to TRBJ2-7; the tabulated D call, TRBD2, remains unverified against the DNA. TRBV12-2 is a documented pseudogene. CDR3 length equals 19 residues. The CDR3: CASRLAPGRRERRSYEQYF. The CDR3 DNA sequence: TGTGCAAGTCGCTTAGCCCCGGGTCGGCGGGAGCGAAGATCCTACGAGCAGTACTTC.

The J gene is TRBJ1-6, the V gene TRBV28; a weak D match, TRBD1 (6 bases). This CDR3 contains 15 residues. Germline V gene lookup returns CDR1 MDHEN and CDR2 SYDVKM. Trimming took off 7 bases at V and 4 bases at J, with 14 bases between the two ends. CDR3 loop: CASKGSTGYNSPLHF. In DNA form, the CDR3 reads TGTGCCAGCAAGGGTAGTACAGGGTATAATTCACCCCTCCACTTT.

The chain couples TRBV6-1 to TRBJ1-5, with D uncertain. Trimming took 4 bases from V and 7 from J, leaving 20 bases between them. CDR3 length equals 16 residues. The germline V gene encodes CDR1 MNHNS and CDR2 SASEGT. The CDR3 protein is CASSVSLAYLSQPQHF. Written as DNA, the CDR3 is TGTGCCAGCAGTGTTTCGTTAGCCTATCTATCCCAGCCCCAGCATTTT.

J is TRBJ1-6 and V is TRBV7-2; 11 nucleotides match TRBD1. Germline loops: CDR1 SGHTA, CDR2 FQGNSA. J was trimmed by 9 bases and V by 4 bases; bases with no gene match: 2. This CDR3 comprises 14 residues. The CDR3 sequence: CASSWTGGISPLHF. Here the CDR3 DNA reads TGTGCCAGCAGCTGGACAGGGGGCATTTCACCCCTCCACTTT.

The chain employs TRBV18 and TRBJ1-1; D perhaps matches TRBD1 (6 bases). Per the germline V gene, CDR1 is KGHSH and CDR2 is LQKENI. The CDR3 consists of 15 residues. Between the trimmed V and J ends, which lost 2 bases and 5 bases, there was a span of 15 bases. CDR3 DNA: TGTGCCAGCTCACCAATCACAGGGCGGGAGACTGAAGCTTTCTTT. This sequence encodes CASSPITGRETEAFF.

The rearrangement uses TRBV28 and TRBJ1-1; D is unresolved. Trimming shortened V by 2 bases and J by 5 bases, and 15 bases separated the two germline ends. Germline-derived CDR1 and CDR2 are MDHEN and SYDVKM. The length of the CDR3 is 15 residues. CDR3 DNA sequence: TGTGCCAGCAGTTTACCGCGCGGGATCGGAACTGAAGCTTTCTTT. It codes for CASSLPRGIGTEAFF.

V is TRBV21-1 and J is TRBJ2-1; the D segment call TRBD2 is taken from the table without a DNA check. TRBV21-1 is reported as a pseudogene. The CDR3 extends over 18 amino acids. The CDR3 nucleotides read TGTGCCAGCAGCTCCCGCCCTCGAGGGACTCGATCCTACAATGAGCAGTTCTTC. Protein sequence: CASSSRPRGTRSYNEQFF.

DNA for the CDR3: TGTGCCAGCAGTCCGGGCCTCGATGGCTACACCTTC. The encoded protein is CASSPGLDGYTF. This chain links TRBV7-9 with TRBJ1-2, with unresolved D. The germline CDR1 and CDR2 sequences are SEHNR and FQNEAQ (reference sequence). V was shortened by 6 bases and J by 6 bases, with 11 bases between the two germline ends. CDR3 size: 12 residues.

The V and J genes are TRBV18 and TRBJ1-1; D might be TRBD1 (5 bases). The germline V gene encodes CDR1 KGHSH and CDR2 LQKENI. This CDR3 has 15 amino acids. V shed 0 bases and J shed 7 bases, with 15 bases lying between them. In DNA, the CDR3 is TGTGCCAGCTCACCACCCTCGGGACTAGGCGGTGAAGCTTTCTTT. Residues: CASSPPSGLGGEAFF.

The rearrangement uses TRBV2 and TRBJ2-7; the match to TRBD1 covers 7 bases. V was clipped by 9 bases and J by 4 bases; unmatched bases: 9. CDR3 length: 13 amino acids. The germline CDR1 and CDR2 sequences are SNHLY and FYNNEI. This chain's CDR3 is CAREGDRQYEQYF. The CDR3, as DNA: TGTGCCAGAGAAGGGGACAGACAGTACGAGCAGTACTTC.

The chain recombines TRBV11-2 with TRBJ2-7; 9 nucleotides line up with TRBD2. The CDR3 runs 15 residues. Germline V lookup: CDR1 SGHAT, CDR2 FQNNGV. The J segment lost 4 bases and the V segment lost 1 base, leaving 5 bases of the junction unmatched. CDR3 in DNA: TGTGCCAGCAGCTTAGGTACTAGCGGGCATTACGAGCAGTACGTC. It codes for CASSLGTSGHYEQYV.

The chain couples TRBV19 to TRBJ2-3; TRBD1 is a possible D gene (6 bases). V was trimmed by 7 bases and J by 2 bases, leaving 25 bases between them. Germline CDR1 and CDR2: LNHDA and SQIVND (reference sequence). The CDR3 length is 18 residues. The CDR3 bases are TGTGCCAGTACCGACCCGAAGGGTAGGGACACCAACACAGATACGCAGTATTTT. Amino acids: CASTDPKGRDTNTDTQYF.

The rearrangement uses TRBV6-5 and TRBJ1-1; D is unclear. The V and J ends lost 0 bases and 1 base respectively, with 6 bases between them. Germline values: CDR1 MNHEY, CDR2 SVGAGI. CDR3 length: 14 residues. The chain's CDR3 is CASSYSLTNTEAFF. DNA for the CDR3: TGTGCCAGCAGTTACTCGTTAACGAACACTGAAGCTTTCTTT.

Note on this clone: The DNA is omitted, as the CDR3 cannot be located on it reliably, and the CDR3 follows TCRdb's listing. V is TRBV21-1 and J is TRBJ2-2; TRBD2, the D gene given by the table, was not confirmed from the DNA. TRBV21-1 is labeled a pseudogene. The length of the CDR3 is 16 amino acids, counting both ends. CDR3 protein: CASSKKFGGGTGELFF.

This clone was recorded only once. The chain combines TRBV6-5 with TRBJ2-3; no definite D call. CDR1 is MNHEY and CDR2 is SVGAGI in the germline V gene. This CDR3 has 13 residues. Trimming took 6 bases from V and 2 from J, leaving 9 bases between them. CDR3 loop: CASRFALTDTQYF. The CDR3 bases are TGTGCCAGCAGGTTCGCCCTCACAGATACGCAGTATTTT.

The CDR3: CASSLATLQGYEQYF. The CDR3 DNA reads TGTGCCAGCAGCTTAGCGACCCTCCAGGGATACGAGCAGTACTTC. The chain carries TRBV7-2 and TRBJ2-7; a possible D gene is TRBD1 (5 bases). Looked up from germline, CDR1 is SGHTA and CDR2 is FQGNSA. The CDR3 covers 15 residues. V shed 0 bases and J shed 4 bases, with 13 bases lying between them.

This rearrangement joins TRBV2 to TRBJ2-5; the D gene is possibly TRBD1 (5 bases). Germline V CDR1 and CDR2: SNHLY, FYNNEI. The CDR3 has 14 amino acids. Trimming shortened V by 3 bases and J by 5 bases, and 13 bases separated the two germline ends. CDR3 coding DNA: TGTGCCAGCAGTGACCAGCGCCCAGGGGAGACCCAGTACTTC. Translating gives CASSDQRPGETQYF.

This chain connects TRBV19 to TRBJ2-7; D gene ambiguous. Germline assignment: CDR1 LNHDA and CDR2 SQIVND (reference sequence). V was trimmed by 10 bases and J by 3 bases, leaving 4 bases between them. The CDR3 covers 9 residues. The CDR3 sequence: CANHYEQYV. In DNA, the CDR3 is TGTGCCAATCACTACGAGCAGTACGTC.

The chain joins TRBV9 to TRBJ1-2; perhaps TRBD1 as D (6 bases). Trimming removed 3 bases at V and 4 bases at J, with 10 bases between. This CDR3 has 13 amino acids. In germline, CDR1 is SGDLS, CDR2 YYNGEE. The CDR3 reads CASSAGQSYGYTF. The CDR3 region has the DNA TGTGCCAGCAGCGCTGGACAGAGCTATGGCTACACCTTC.

The chain couples TRBV7-2 to TRBJ2-2; D remains ambiguous. Trimming took off 5 bases at V and 3 bases at J, with 13 bases between the two ends. This CDR3 is 15 amino acids long. Germline V gene sequence: CDR1 SGHTA, CDR2 FQGNSA. The CDR3 DNA follows: TGTGCCAGCAGCCGAGATGGGCTAGACACCGGGGAGCTGTTTTTT. Amino acid sequence: CASSRDGLDTGELFF.

The chain combines TRBV7-8 with TRBJ1-5; D may be TRBD1 (5 bases). CDR1 is SGHVS, CDR2 FQNEAQ, per germline. With 1 base removed from V and 0 bases from J, the gap between germline ends came to 10 bases. The CDR3 is 16 amino acids. Written as DNA, the CDR3 is TGTGCCAGCAGCTTAGAAGGGGCCTATAGCAATCAGCCCCAGCATTTT. This sequence encodes CASSLEGAYSNQPQHF.

This clone was recorded a few times. The CDR3 DNA reads as TGCAGCGTCTGTAGGGCGGTCCAAGAGACCCAGTACTTC. This translates into CSVCRAVQETQYF. V is TRBV29-1 and J is TRBJ2-5; D is undetermined. The CDR3 is 13 amino acids. V gave up 6 bases and J gave up 1 base, with 12 bases separating them. Germline CDR1 and CDR2: SQVTM and ANQGSEA.

Of note for this clone: A read error may produce the germline difference seen at one junction end. The CDR3 nucleotides read TGTGCCAGCAGCGAAGCATTATTTAGCGGGAGCTCCTACAATGAGCAGTTCTTC. As protein: CASSEALFSGSSYNEQFF. V and J are TRBV6-1 and TRBJ2-1, with 9 bases lining up with TRBD2. This CDR3 comprises 18 residues. Germline CDR1 and CDR2: MNHNS and SASEGT.

V and J are TRBV5-1 and TRBJ2-6; D is undetermined. V was clipped by 5 bases and J by 0 bases, with 21 bases between them. The CDR3 contains 19 residues. Germline-derived CDR1 and CDR2 are SGHRS and YFSETQ. The CDR3 spells CASSPTDRPPSSGANVLTF. The CDR3 coding sequence is TGCGCCAGCAGTCCCACGGACCGACCCCCCAGCTCTGGGGCCAACGTCCTGACTTTC.

This chain links TRBV7-2 with TRBJ1-1; the D is unclear. Germline lookup yields CDR1 SGHTA and CDR2 FQGNSA. Between the trimmed V and J ends, which lost 1 base and 1 base, there was a span of 4 bases. CDR3 length: 13 amino acids. In DNA, the CDR3 is TGTGCCAGCAGCTTAGGGGAGAACACTGAAGCTTTCTTT. It is translated as CASSLGENTEAFF.

The V gene is TRBV5-1, the J gene TRBJ1-1; D is perhaps TRBD1 (5 bases). The CDR3 spans 16 residues. The V gene lost 0 bases and the J gene lost 1 base, with 13 bases spanning the gap. Germline CDR1 reads SGHRS; CDR2 reads YFSETQ. DNA of the CDR3: TGCGCCAGCAGCTTGGGGGCCGGGACTCCGAACACTGAAGCTTTCTTT. Translation: CASSLGAGTPNTEAFF.